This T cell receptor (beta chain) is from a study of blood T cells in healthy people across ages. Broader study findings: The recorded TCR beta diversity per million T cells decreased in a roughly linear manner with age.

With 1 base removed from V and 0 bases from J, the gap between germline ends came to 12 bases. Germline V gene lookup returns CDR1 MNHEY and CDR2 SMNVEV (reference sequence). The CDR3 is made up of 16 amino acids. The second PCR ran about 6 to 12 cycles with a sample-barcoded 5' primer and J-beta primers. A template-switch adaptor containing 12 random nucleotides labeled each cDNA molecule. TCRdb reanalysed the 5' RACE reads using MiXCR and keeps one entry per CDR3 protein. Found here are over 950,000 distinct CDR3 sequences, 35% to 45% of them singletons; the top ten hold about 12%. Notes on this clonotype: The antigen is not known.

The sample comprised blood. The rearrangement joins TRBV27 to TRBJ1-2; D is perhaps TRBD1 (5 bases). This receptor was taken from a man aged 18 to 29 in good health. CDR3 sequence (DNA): TGTGCCAGCAGTTTATATTATCCAGGGTCTAACTATGGCTACACCTTC. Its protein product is CASSLYYPGSNYGYTF.